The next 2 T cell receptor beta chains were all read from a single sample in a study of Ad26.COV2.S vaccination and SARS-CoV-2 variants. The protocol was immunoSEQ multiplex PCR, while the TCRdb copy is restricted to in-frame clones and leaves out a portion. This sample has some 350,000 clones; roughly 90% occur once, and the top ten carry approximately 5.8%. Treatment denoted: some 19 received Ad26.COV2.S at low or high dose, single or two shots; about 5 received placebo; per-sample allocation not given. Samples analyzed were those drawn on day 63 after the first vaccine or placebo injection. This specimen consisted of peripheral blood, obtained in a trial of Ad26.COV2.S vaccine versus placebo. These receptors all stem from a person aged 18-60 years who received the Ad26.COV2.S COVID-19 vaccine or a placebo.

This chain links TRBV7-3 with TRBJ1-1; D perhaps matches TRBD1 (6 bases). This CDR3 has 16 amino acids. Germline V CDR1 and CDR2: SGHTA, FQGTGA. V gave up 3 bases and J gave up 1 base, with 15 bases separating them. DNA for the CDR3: TGTGCCAGCAGCTTCTCGCCGGACAGCGCGAACACTGAAGCTTTCTTT. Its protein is CASSFSPDSANTEAFF.

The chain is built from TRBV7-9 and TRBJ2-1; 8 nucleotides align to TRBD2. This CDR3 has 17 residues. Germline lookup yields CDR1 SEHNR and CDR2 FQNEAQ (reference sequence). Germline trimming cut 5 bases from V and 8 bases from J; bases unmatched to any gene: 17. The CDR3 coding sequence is TGTGCCAGCAGCCGTATACCAGCGGGAGTCAAGAGCGATGAGCAGTTCTTC. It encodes CASSRIPAGVKSDEQFF.